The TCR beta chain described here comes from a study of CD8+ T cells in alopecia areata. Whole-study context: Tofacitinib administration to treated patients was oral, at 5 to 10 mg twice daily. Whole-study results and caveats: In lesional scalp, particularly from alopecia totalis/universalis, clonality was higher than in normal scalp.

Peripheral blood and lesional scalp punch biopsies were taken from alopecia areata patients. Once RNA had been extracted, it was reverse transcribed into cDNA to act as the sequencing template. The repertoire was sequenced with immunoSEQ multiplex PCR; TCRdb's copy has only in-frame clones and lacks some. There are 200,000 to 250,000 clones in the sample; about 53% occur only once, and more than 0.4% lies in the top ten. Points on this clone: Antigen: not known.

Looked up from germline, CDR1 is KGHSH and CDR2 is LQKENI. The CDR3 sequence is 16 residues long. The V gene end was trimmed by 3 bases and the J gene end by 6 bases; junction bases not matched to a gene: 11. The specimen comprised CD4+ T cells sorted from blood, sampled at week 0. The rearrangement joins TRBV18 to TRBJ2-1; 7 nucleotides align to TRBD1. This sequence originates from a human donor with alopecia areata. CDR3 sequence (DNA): TGTGCCAGCTCACCTAGCAGGGGGTCACTTCTCAATGAGCAGTTCTTC. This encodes CASSPSRGSLLNEQFF.